Listed below are T cell receptor beta chains from one sample, sequenced in a study of cytomegalovirus exposure and HLA in healthy donors. Libraries were prepared by immunoSEQ multiplex PCR; TCRdb keeps only in-frame clonotypes and omits some of them. The sample yields about 130,000 clones, around 92% seen once. Specimen: PBMCs. These receptors originate from a man younger than 45 in good health and CMV-seronegative. Both conserved end residues are part of each CDR3. D genes are given only for firm matches. The listing skips clone size in some rows; elsewhere it reads once, few, many or a size class.

size,D,J,V,DNA,CDR3
NA,TRBD1,TRBJ2-3,TRBV19,TGTGCCAGTAGTACCCGGGACAGGGCCCCCGATACGCAGTATTTT,CASSTRDRAPDTQYF
NA,NA,TRBJ1-1,TRBV27,TGTGCCAGCAGTTTAGGGAGGGCGGGGGTGAACACTGAAGCTTTCTTT,CASSLGRAGVNTEAFF
NA,NA,TRBJ1-2,TRBV5-4,TGTGCCAGCAGCTTGGGTCAGGCCCTCTATGGCTACACCTTC,CASSLGQALYGYTF
NA,TRBD1,TRBJ1-1,TRBV6-1,TGTGCCAGCAGATTAACCGGGACAGGATCAGCTTTCTTT,CASRLTGTGSAFF
NA,NA,TRBJ1-2,TRBV7-9,TGTGCCAGCAGCGCGGGGCCCATCGGCTACACCTTC,CASSAGPIGYTF
NA,NA,TRBJ1-4,TRBV10-2,TGCGCCAGCAGTGAGACAGGGAGCAGAGAAAAACTGTTTTTT,CASSETGSREKLFF
once,TRBD1,TRBJ1-2,TRBV27,TGTGCCAGCAGTTCCGGGACAGGGGGCGCCCCCCAGGCTGGCTACACCTTC,CASSSGTGGAPQAGYTF
once,NA,TRBJ2-7,TRBV5-6,TGTGCCAGCAGTGGAAGGGCAGGGTTCTCCTACGAGCAGTACTTC,CASSGRAGFSYEQYF
NA,TRBD1,TRBJ2-3,TRBV27,TGTGCCAGCACGGGGACAGGGCTTTCTCCGCAGTATTTT,CASTGTGLSPQYF
few,NA,TRBJ2-7,TRBV6-5,TGTGCCAGCAGTACTGGACCATCGGGGGAGCAGTACTTC,CASSTGPSGEQYF
NA,NA,TRBJ1-4,TRBV2,TGTGCCAGCAGTGGGCCAGGGGAAGAAAAACTGTTTTTT,CASSGPGEEKLFF
NA,TRBD1,TRBJ2-5,TRBV5-1,TGCGCCAGCAGCTCGGAGGACAGGGGGCCCTGGGAGACCCAGTACTTC,CASSSEDRGPWETQYF
once,NA,TRBJ2-7,TRBV7-9,TGTGCCAGCAGCTTCGTCGCGGGCTACGAGCAGTACTTC,CASSFVAGYEQYF
NA,NA,TRBJ1-5,TRBV4-1,TGCGCCAGCAGCCAAGTTGGTGGGGAGGGGGTGACCCAGCATTTT,CASSQVGGEGVTQHF
once,NA,TRBJ2-7,TRBV6-5,TGTGCCAGCACTAAGTCGTACGAGCAGTACTTC,CASTKSYEQYF
NA,NA,TRBJ2-1,TRBV29-1,TGCAGCGTTGGAAGACAGACGAGCTCCTACAATGAGCAGTTCTTC,CSVGRQTSSYNEQFF
NA,NA,TRBJ2-2,TRBV9,TGTGCCAGCAGCGTAGGTGTGGGGGGGAACACCGGGGAGCTGTTTTTT,CASSVGVGGNTGELFF
NA,NA,TRBJ1-1,TRBV4-1,TGCGCCAGCAGCCGAACAGAAATGAACACTGAAGCTTTCTTT,CASSRTEMNTEAFF
NA,TRBD1,TRBJ2-7,TRBV5-6,TGTGCCAGCAGCGCCCGACAGGGGCACGAGCAGTACTTC,CASSARQGHEQYF
NA,TRBD2,TRBJ2-1,TRBV9,TGTGCCAGCAGCGCTGCCCCACTAGCGGGGGGTAAGGATGAGCAGTTCTTC,CASSAAPLAGGKDEQFF
NA,TRBD2,TRBJ2-3,TRBV18,TGTGCCAGCTCCCCCACCGGGGCGGGGGGGCCTACAGATACGCAGTATTTT,CASSPTGAGGPTDTQYF
NA,NA,TRBJ1-6,TRBV5-1,TGCGCCAGCAGCTTTCAGGGGAGGGTTTTTGGATATAATTCACCCCTCCACTTT,CASSFQGRVFGYNSPLHF
NA,NA,TRBJ1-2,TRBV5-5,TGTGCCAGCAGCCTGGACAGTGCCTATGGCTACACCTTC,CASSLDSAYGYTF
NA,NA,TRBJ2-2,TRBV27,TGTGCCAGCAGTTTATCGTCAAACGGGGCCGGGGAGCTGTTTTTT,CASSLSSNGAGELFF
NA,NA,TRBJ2-2,TRBV9,TGTGCCAGCAGGGGGCAGAACACCGGGGAGCTGTTTTTT,CASRGQNTGELFF
NA,NA,TRBJ2-2,TRBV9,TGTGCCAGCAGCGTAGGCCAGTACACCGGGGAGCTGTTTTTT,CASSVGQYTGELFF
NA,NA,TRBJ2-1,TRBV7-8,TGTGCCAGCAGCGGAAGGAGACTCGTTTCTTCCTACAATGAGCAGTTCTTC,CASSGRRLVSSYNEQFF
NA,TRBD1,TRBJ2-1,TRBV14,TGTGCCAGCAGCCAGTGGGACAGGGACCCTCAATGGGAGCAGTTCTTC,CASSQWDRDPQWEQFF
NA,TRBD2,TRBJ2-1,TRBV7-9,TGTGCCAGCACCAACCCGGGGGGGCTACCTCTCAATGAGCAGTTCTTC,CASTNPGGLPLNEQFF
NA,NA,TRBJ2-3,TRBV19,TGTGCCAGTAGTCCACAGGGATTCACAGATACGCAGTATTTT,CASSPQGFTDTQYF
NA,NA,TRBJ1-1,TRBV21-1,TGTGCCAGCAGCGGGGGACTGCTGAACACTGAAGCTTTCTTT,CASSGGLLNTEAFF
NA,NA,TRBJ2-2,TRBV28,TGTGCCAGCAGTTTTCAAGGGGAGCTGTTTTTT,CASSFQGELFF
NA,NA,TRBJ2-5,TRBV28,TGTGCCAGCACCCTGGGTCTCTCGGGGGAGACCCAGTACTTC,CASTLGLSGETQYF
NA,TRBD1,TRBJ2-5,TRBV6-5,TGTGCCAGCTGGGGAACAGGGGCGGAAGAGACCCAGTACTTC,CASWGTGAEETQYF
NA,TRBD1,TRBJ2-7,TRBV7-2,TGTGCCAGCAGCTTTAGGGGACAGGGGGAAAGCTCCTACGAGCAGTACTTC,CASSFRGQGESSYEQYF
many,NA,TRBJ1-2,TRBV7-9,TGTGCCAGCAGCTTGGGGGGTAACTATGGCTACACCTTC,CASSLGGNYGYTF
NA,NA,TRBJ2-7,TRBV28,TGTGCCAGCAGTTTGGACAACTACGAGCAGTACTTC,CASSLDNYEQYF
NA,TRBD1,TRBJ1-2,TRBV6-5,TGTGCCAGCAGAAAAGGGACAGGGGTAGAGGATGGCTACACCTTC,CASRKGTGVEDGYTF
few,NA,TRBJ1-5,TRBV27,TGTGCCAGCAGCATAGGAGGGGCCCCTAGCAATCAGCCCCAGCATTTT,CASSIGGAPSNQPQHF